This entry lists 14 T cell receptor beta chains sequenced from one sample in a study of blood T cells in healthy people across ages. Next came a second PCR, run for 7 to 11 cycles, which used a sample-barcoded 5' primer along with a J-beta primer mix. TCRdb re-derived calls from the 5' RACE reads in MiXCR, one entry per CDR3 protein. The data show some 1.5 million distinct CDR3 sequences, about 45% seen once. The sequenced material came from blood. These receptors all come from a woman aged 18-29 years in good health.

This clonotype showed up many times. The rearrangement joins TRBV29-1 to TRBJ2-7; D unclear. The CDR3 runs to 13 residues. CDR1 and CDR2 (germline): SQVTM, ANQGSEA. The ends were cut back, 5 bases at V and 2 bases at J, with 13 bases in the middle. CDR3 sequence (DNA): TGCAGCGTTCGAGCAGGTTTTCCCTACGAGCAGTACTTC. It codes for CSVRAGFPYEQYF.

This chain uses TRBV7-2 with TRBJ1-2; 11 positions match TRBD1. V shed 3 bases, J shed 7 bases, and the junction held 7 bases outside the gene matches. The CDR3 covers 15 residues. CDR1 SGHTA and CDR2 FQGNSA come from the germline V gene. The CDR3 reads CASSFGTGGMGGYTF. CDR3 in DNA: TGTGCCAGCAGCTTCGGGACAGGGGGTATGGGTGGCTACACCTTC.

Only a few counts were recorded for this clonotype. The V and J genes are TRBV4-3 and TRBJ1-5; D gene ambiguous. Trimming shortened V by 1 base and J by 5 bases, and 12 bases separated the two germline ends. The CDR3 is 15 amino acids. Germline CDR1 and CDR2: LGHNA and YSLEER. The CDR3 DNA reads as TGCGCCAGCAGCCAAGTCGCAGGATGGGATCAGCCCCAGCATTTT. This gives the protein CASSQVAGWDQPQHF.

V is TRBV2 and J is TRBJ2-7; D is ambiguous. The J call may be faulty, since TRBJ2-5 better matches the DNA end. This CDR3 region has 14 residues. The germline V gene encodes CDR1 SNHLY and CDR2 FYNNEI. This CDR3 is CASSRPGKSETQYF. The CDR3 DNA follows: TGTGCCAGCAGTCGCCCTGGGAAGTCTGAGACCCAGTACTTC.

In this sample, this clonotype turned up a few times. This chain connects TRBV7-9 to TRBJ1-5, with 9 bases lining up with TRBD1. Germline loops: CDR1 SEHNR, CDR2 FQNEAQ (reference sequence). After removal of 5 bases from V and 7 bases from J, the junction contained 3 bases not matched to a gene. The CDR3 contains 13 residues. CDR3 coding DNA: TGTGCCAGCAGCCCGGGACAGGGCCAGCCCCAGCATTTT. Translation gives CASSPGQGQPQHF.

This clonotype was detected a few times. This chain uses TRBV12-3 or TRBV12-4 with TRBJ1-5, with 7 bases lining up with TRBD1. This CDR3 contains 20 residues. V dropped 5 bases and J dropped 0; count of bases not matched to a gene: 19. CDR3 nucleotides: TGTGCCAGCAGTCCGCCTCCCGGGACAGTGTCCCCTTATAGCAATCAGCCCCAGCATTTT. Its translation is CASSPPPGTVSPYSNQPQHF.

The CDR3 reads CASSLVVLETQYF. The CDR3 DNA reads TGTGCCAGCAGTTTAGTGGTTTTGGAGACCCAGTACTTC. J is TRBJ2-5 and V is TRBV12-3 or TRBV12-4, with D unclear. The CDR3 covers 13 residues. V lost 1 base and J lost 5, with 8 bases in between.

J is TRBJ2-5 and V is TRBV7-2; TRBD1 might be the D (6 bases). The length of the CDR3 is 14 residues. The germline gives CDR1 SGHTA, CDR2 FQGNSA. Trimming took off 1 base at V and 8 bases at J, with 14 bases between the two ends. CDR3 sequence: CASSLGGFRGTQYF. CDR3 nucleotide sequence: TGTGCCAGCAGCTTAGGAGGATTCAGGGGTACCCAGTACTTC. The full variable domain, its missing parts supplied by reference TRBV7-2 and TRBJ2-5, is GAGVSQSPSNKVTEKGKDVELRCDPISGHTALYWYRQSLGQGLEFLIYFQGNSAPDKSGLPSDRFSAERTGGSVSTLTIQRTQQEDSAVYLCASSLGGFRGTQYFGPGTRLLVL.

As for this clonotype: The junction departs from the called germline gene at one end, perhaps through a read error. The V gene is TRBV7-2, the J gene TRBJ1-2, with 7 bases that match TRBD1. Germline-derived CDR1 and CDR2 are SGHTA and FQGNSA. The CDR3 length is 14 residues. DNA of the CDR3: TGTGCCAGCAGCGTAGCGACAGGGAGCAGAGGCTACACCTTC. It translates to CASSVATGSRGYTF.

This chain connects TRBV12-3 or TRBV12-4 to TRBJ2-2, with 8 bases that match TRBD1. The CDR3 loop spans 15 amino acids. With V trimmed by 4 bases and J by 6 bases, 7 bases remained unmatched. CDR3 sequence reads: CASSSGQVYSGELFF. DNA for the CDR3: TGTGCCAGCAGTTCGGGACAGGTATACTCCGGGGAGCTGTTTTTT.

The rearrangement uses TRBV24-1 and TRBJ2-7; perhaps TRBD2 as D (6 bases). This CDR3 has 14 residues. CDR1 and CDR2 from the germline V gene are KGHDR and SFDVKD. Trimming left V 9 bases short and J 7 bases short, with 21 bases between. The CDR3 DNA reads TGTGCCACCGGCGGGATAAGTTTCCACAATGAGCAGTACTTC. Translating it yields CATGGISFHNEQYF.

The chain recombines TRBV10-1 with TRBJ2-5, with 7 bases identical to TRBD2. Looked up from germline, CDR1 is WNHNN and CDR2 is SYGVQD (reference sequence). The CDR3 is made up of 14 amino acids. J was trimmed by 1 base and V by 10 bases; bases with no gene match: 9. CDR3 DNA: TGCGCCACTCCGGGGGGAGGTAGCCAAGAGACCCAGTACTTC. Protein: CATPGGGSQETQYF.

The V call is TRBV28, the J call TRBJ1-2; the match to TRBD1 covers 7 bases. V lost 5 bases, J lost 4 bases, and 10 bases stayed unmatched. Germline loops: CDR1 MDHEN, CDR2 SYDVKM. This CDR3 is 15 amino acids long. The CDR3 DNA is TGTGCCAGCAGTCCCTCCACCGGGACAGTCTATGGCTACACCTTC. Protein: CASSPSTGTVYGYTF.

This clonotype was observed a few times. The V gene is TRBV7-9, the J gene TRBJ2-5; 12 bases align to TRBD2. The V and J ends lost 6 bases and 4 bases, in that order; junction bases with no gene match: 3. This CDR3 region has 14 residues. In germline, CDR1 is SEHNR, CDR2 FQNEAQ (reference sequence). The CDR3 region is CASSSGLAGETQYF. The CDR3 DNA is TGTGCCAGCAGTTCGGGACTAGCGGGAGAGACCCAGTACTTC.